This TCR beta chain was retrieved from a study of shared T cell receptors in the human thymus. Sequenced by immunoSEQ multiplex PCR; TCRdb stores in-frame clones only, minus some. Of almost 550,000 clones in the sample, more than 75% were seen once. This sample was also put to use in a study of human thymus T cells.

This receptor was identified in a boy younger than two with a congenital heart defect. The material sequenced was thymocytes.

CDR3 nucleotides: TGTGCCAGCAATGGAGGGCGCACTGAAGCTTTCTTT. Translating it yields CASNGGRTEAFF. The rearrangement links TRBV6-5 to TRBJ1-1; D remains ambiguous. There are 12 residues in the CDR3. V dropped 7 bases and J dropped 4 bases, with 10 bases sitting between them. Germline CDR1 reads MNHEY; CDR2 reads SVGAGI.